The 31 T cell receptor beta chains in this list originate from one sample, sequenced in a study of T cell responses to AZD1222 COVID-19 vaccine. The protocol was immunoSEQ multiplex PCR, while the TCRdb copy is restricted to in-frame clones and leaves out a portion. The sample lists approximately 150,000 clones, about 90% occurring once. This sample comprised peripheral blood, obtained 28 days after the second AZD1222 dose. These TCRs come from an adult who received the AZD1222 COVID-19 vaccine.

For the CDR3, the DNA is TGTGCCATCAGCGCGGGACCACTAATCACAGATACGCAGTATTTT. This sequence encodes CAISAGPLITDTQYF. The chain recombines TRBV10-3 with TRBJ2-3; maybe TRBD2 (6 bases). Germline lookup yields CDR1 ENHRY and CDR2 SYGVKD. This CDR3 is built from 15 residues. Trimming shortened V by 6 bases and J by 2 bases, and 15 bases separated the two germline ends.

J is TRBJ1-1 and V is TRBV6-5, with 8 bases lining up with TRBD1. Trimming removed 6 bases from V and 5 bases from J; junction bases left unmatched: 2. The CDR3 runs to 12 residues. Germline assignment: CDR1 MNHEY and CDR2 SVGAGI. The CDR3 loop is CASRTGVTEAFF. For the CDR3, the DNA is TGTGCCAGCAGGACAGGGGTTACTGAAGCTTTCTTT.

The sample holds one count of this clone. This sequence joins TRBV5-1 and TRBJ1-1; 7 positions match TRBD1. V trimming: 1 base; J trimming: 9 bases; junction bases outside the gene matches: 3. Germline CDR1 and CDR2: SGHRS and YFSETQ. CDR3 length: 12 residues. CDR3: CASSLKGAQAFF. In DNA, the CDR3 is TGCGCCAGCAGCTTGAAGGGGGCGCAAGCTTTCTTT. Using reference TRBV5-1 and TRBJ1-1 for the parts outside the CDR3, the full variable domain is KAGVTQTPRYLIKTRGQQVTLSCSPISGHRSVSWYQQTPGQGLQFLFEYFSETQRNKGNFPGRFSGRQFSNSRSEMNVSTLELGDSALYLCASSLKGAQAFFGQGTRLTVV.

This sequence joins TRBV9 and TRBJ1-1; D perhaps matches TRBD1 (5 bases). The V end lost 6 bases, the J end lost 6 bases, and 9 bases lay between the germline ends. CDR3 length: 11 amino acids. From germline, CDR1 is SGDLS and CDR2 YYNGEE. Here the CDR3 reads CASMRGAEAFF. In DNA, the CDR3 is TGTGCCAGCATGAGGGGAGCTGAAGCTTTCTTT.

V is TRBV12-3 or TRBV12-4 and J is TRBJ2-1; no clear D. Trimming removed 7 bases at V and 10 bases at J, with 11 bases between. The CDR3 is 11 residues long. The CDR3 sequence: CASTPLREQFF. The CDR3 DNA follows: TGTGCCAGCACCCCCCTTAGGGAGCAGTTCTTC.

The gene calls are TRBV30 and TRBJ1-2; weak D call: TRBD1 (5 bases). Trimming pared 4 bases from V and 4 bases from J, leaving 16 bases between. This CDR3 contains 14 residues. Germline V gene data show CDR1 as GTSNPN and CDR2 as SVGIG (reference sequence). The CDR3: CAWTQGGGRYGYTF. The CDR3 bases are TGTGCCTGGACCCAGGGTGGGGGACGCTATGGCTACACCTTC.

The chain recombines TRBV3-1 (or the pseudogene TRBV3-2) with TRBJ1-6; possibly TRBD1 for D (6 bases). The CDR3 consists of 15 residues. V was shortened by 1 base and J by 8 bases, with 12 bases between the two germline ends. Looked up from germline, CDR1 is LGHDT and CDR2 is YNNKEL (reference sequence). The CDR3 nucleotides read TGTGCCAGCAGCCAAGCAGGGGTGAGGGATTCACCCCTCCACTTT. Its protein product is CASSQAGVRDSPLHF.

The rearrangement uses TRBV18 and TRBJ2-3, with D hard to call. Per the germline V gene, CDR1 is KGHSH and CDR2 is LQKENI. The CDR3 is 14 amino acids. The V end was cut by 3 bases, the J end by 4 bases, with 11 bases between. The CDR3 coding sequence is TGTGCCAGCTCACCTGGACCCTCCCCAGATACGCAGTATTTT. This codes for CASSPGPSPDTQYF.

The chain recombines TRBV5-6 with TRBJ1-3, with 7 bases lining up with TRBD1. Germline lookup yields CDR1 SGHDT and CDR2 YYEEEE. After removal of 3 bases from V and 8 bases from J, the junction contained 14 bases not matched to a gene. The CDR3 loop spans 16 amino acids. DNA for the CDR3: TGTGCCAGCAGCTCGCCGGGACAGCGGCCTGAGTACACCATATATTTT. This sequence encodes CASSSPGQRPEYTIYF.

The CDR3 is CASGLVRLGGGNTEAFF. Written as DNA, the CDR3 is TGTGCTAGTGGTTTGGTGAGGTTAGGGGGCGGGAACACTGAAGCTTTCTTT. This chain connects TRBV12-5 to TRBJ1-1, with TRBD1 matching 7 bases. CDR1 is LGHNT, CDR2 FRNRAP, per germline. The CDR3 spans 17 residues. V gave up 0 bases and J gave up 1 base; unmatched junction bases: 8.

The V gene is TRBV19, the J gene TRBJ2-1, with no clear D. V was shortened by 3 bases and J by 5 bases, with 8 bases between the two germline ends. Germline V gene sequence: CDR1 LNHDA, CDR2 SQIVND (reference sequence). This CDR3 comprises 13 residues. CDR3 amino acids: CASSISRDNEQFF. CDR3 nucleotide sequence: TGTGCCAGTAGTATTTCGCGCGACAATGAGCAGTTCTTC. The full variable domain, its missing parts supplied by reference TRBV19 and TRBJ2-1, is DGGITQSPKYLFRKEGQNVTLSCEQNLNHDAMYWYRQDPGQGLRLIYYSQIVNDFQKGDIAEGYSVSREKKESFPLTVTSAQKNPTAFYLCASSISRDNEQFFGPGTRLTVL.

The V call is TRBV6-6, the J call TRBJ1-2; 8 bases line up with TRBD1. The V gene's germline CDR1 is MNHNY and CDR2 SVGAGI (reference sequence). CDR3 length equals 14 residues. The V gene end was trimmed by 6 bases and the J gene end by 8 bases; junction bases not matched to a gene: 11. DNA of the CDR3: TGTGCCAGCAGGACCGGACAGGGTCTAGGGGGCTACACCTTC. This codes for CASRTGQGLGGYTF.

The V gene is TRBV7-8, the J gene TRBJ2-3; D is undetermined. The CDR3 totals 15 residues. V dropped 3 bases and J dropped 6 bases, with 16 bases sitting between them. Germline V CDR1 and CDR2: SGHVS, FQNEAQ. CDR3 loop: CASSLDARLSDTQYF. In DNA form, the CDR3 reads TGTGCCAGCAGCTTGGACGCCCGCTTGTCCGATACGCAGTATTTT.

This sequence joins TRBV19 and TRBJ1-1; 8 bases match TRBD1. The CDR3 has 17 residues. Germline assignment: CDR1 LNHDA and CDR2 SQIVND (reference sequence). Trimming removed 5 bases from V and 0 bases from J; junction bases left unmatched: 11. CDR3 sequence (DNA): TGTGCCAGTAGTCGCGCCGGGACAGGCGGTATGAACACTGAAGCTTTCTTT. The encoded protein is CASSRAGTGGMNTEAFF.

This chain's CDR3 is CASSPSNLWGNTEAFF. In DNA, the CDR3 is TGTGCCAGCTCACCATCAAATCTGTGGGGGAACACTGAAGCTTTCTTT. The chain joins TRBV18 to TRBJ1-1; D ambiguous. The germline V and J ends were trimmed by 2 bases and 1 base, with 14 bases remaining between them. Germline CDR1 reads KGHSH; CDR2 reads LQKENI. The CDR3 extends over 16 amino acids. The full variable domain, its missing parts supplied by reference TRBV18 and TRBJ1-1, is NAGVMQNPRHLVRRRGQEARLRCSPMKGHSHVYWYRQLPEEGLKFMVYLQKENIIDESGMPKERFSAEFPKEGPSILRIQQVVRGDSAAYFCASSPSNLWGNTEAFFGQGTRLTVV.

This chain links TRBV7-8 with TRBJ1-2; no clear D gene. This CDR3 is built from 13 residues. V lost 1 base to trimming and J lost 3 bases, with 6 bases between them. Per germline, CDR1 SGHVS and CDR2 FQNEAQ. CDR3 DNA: TGTGCCAGCAGCTTAGAAGTAGACTATGGCTACACCTTC. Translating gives CASSLEVDYGYTF.

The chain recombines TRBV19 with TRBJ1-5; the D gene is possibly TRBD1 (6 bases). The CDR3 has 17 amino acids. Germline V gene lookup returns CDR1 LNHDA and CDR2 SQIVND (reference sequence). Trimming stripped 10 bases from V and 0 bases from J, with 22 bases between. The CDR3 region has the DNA TGTGCCACCCTTGTCTGGACAGAACCTAATAGCAATCAGCCCCAGCATTTT. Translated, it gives CATLVWTEPNSNQPQHF.

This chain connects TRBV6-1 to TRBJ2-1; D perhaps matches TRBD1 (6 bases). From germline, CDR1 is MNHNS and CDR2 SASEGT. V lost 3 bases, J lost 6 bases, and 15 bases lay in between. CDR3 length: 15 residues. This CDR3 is CASSEQRTDANEQFF. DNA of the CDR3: TGTGCCAGCAGTGAGCAAAGGACAGACGCCAATGAGCAGTTCTTC.

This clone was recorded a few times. The CDR3 sequence is CASSLRTGTGNYGYTF. CDR3 sequence (DNA): TGTGCCAGCAGCCTAAGGACCGGGACAGGGAACTATGGCTACACCTTC. The rearrangement joins TRBV2 to TRBJ1-2; 9 nucleotides agree with TRBD1. The CDR3 is 16 amino acids. CDR1 and CDR2 from the germline V gene are SNHLY and FYNNEI. J was trimmed by 2 bases and V by 6 bases; bases with no gene match: 10.

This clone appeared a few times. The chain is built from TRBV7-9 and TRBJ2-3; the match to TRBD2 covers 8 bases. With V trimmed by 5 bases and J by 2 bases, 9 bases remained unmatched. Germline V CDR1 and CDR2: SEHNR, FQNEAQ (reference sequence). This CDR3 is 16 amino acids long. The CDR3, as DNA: TGTGCCAGCAGCGCACGACTAGCGCGACTCACAGATACGCAGTATTTT. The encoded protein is CASSARLARLTDTQYF. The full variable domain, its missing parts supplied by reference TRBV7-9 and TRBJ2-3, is DTGVSQNPRHKITKRGQNVTFRCDPISEHNRLYWYRQTLGQGPEFLTYFQNEAQLEKSRLLSDRFSAERPKGSFSTLEIQRTEQGDSAMYLCASSARLARLTDTQYFGPGTRLTVL.

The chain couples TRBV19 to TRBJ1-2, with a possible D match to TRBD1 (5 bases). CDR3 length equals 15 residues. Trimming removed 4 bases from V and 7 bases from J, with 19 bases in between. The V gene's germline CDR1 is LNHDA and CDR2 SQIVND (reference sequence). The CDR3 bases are TGTGCCAGTAGTAGGCGACAGACCCTTTCGGGTGGCTACACCTTC. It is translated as CASSRRQTLSGGYTF.

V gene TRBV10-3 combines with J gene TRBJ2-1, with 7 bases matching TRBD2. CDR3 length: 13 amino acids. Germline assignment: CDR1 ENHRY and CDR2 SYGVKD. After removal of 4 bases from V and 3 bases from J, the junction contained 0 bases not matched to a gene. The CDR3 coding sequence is TGTGCCATCAGTGGCGGGAGCTACAATGAGCAGTTCTTC. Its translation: CAISGGSYNEQFF.

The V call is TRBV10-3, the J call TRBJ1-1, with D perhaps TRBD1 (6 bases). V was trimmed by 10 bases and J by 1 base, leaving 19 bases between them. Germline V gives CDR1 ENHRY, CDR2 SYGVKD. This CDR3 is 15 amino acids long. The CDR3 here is CATRRARTENTEAFF. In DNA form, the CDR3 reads TGTGCCACTAGGAGGGCCAGGACAGAGAACACTGAAGCTTTCTTT.

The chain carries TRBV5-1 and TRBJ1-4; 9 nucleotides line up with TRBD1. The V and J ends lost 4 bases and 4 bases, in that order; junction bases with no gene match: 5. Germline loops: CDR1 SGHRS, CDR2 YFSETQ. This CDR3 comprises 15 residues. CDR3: CASSRTGDFNEKLFF. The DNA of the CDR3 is TGCGCCAGCAGCAGGACAGGGGACTTTAATGAAAAACTGTTTTTT. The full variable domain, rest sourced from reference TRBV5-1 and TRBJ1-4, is KAGVTQTPRYLIKTRGQQVTLSCSPISGHRSVSWYQQTPGQGLQFLFEYFSETQRNKGNFPGRFSGRQFSNSRSEMNVSTLELGDSALYLCASSRTGDFNEKLFFGSGTQLSVL.

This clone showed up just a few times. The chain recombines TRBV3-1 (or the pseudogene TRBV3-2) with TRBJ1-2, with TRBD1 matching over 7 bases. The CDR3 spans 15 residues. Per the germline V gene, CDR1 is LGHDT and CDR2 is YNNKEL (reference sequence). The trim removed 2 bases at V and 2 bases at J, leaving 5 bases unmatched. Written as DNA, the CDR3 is TGTGCCAGCAGCCAATCCACAGGGGCAAACTATGGCTACACCTTC. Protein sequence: CASSQSTGANYGYTF.

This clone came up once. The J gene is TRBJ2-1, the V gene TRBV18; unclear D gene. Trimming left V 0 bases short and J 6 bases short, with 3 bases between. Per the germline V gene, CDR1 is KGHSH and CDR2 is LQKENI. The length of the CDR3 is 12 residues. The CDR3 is CASSPPFNEQFF. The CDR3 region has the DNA TGTGCCAGCTCACCACCATTCAATGAGCAGTTCTTC.

The CDR3 is CASSEPNRGTEAFF. CDR3 coding DNA: TGTGCCAGCAGTGAACCCAACAGGGGAACTGAAGCTTTCTTT. The chain employs TRBV25-1 and TRBJ1-1; 7 positions match TRBD1. The ends lost 2 bases at V and 5 bases at J; junction bases unmatched: 5. In germline, CDR1 is MGHDK, CDR2 SYGVNS. The CDR3 covers 14 residues. Variable domain in full (rest from reference TRBV25-1 and TRBJ1-1): EADIYQTPRYLVIGTGKKITLECSQTMGHDKMYWYQQDPGMELHLIHYSYGVNSTEKGDLSSESTVSRIRTEHFPLTLESARPSHTSQYLCASSEPNRGTEAFFGQGTRLTVV.

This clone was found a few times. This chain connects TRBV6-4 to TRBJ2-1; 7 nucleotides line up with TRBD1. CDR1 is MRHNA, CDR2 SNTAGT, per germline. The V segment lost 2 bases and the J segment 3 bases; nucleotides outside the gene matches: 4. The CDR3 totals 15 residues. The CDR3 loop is CASSDTGTDYNEQFF. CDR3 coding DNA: TGTGCCAGCAGTGACACCGGGACAGACTACAATGAGCAGTTCTTC.

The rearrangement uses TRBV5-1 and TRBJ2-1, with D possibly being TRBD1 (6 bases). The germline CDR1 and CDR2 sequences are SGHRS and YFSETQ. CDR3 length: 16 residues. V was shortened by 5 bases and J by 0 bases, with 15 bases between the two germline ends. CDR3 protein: CASSPTGKSSYNEQFF. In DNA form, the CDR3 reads TGCGCCAGCAGTCCTACAGGGAAAAGCTCCTACAATGAGCAGTTCTTC.

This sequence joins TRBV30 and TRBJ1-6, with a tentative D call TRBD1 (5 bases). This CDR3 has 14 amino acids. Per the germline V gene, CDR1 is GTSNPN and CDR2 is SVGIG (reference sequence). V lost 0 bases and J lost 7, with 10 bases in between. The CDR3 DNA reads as TGTGCCTGGAGTGTAGGGGTAGGGAATTCACCCCTCCACTTT. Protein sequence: CAWSVGVGNSPLHF.

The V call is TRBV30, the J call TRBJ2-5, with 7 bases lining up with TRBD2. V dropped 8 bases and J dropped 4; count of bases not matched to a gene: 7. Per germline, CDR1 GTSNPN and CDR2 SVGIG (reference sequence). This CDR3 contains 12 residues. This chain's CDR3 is CAGEGSRETQYF. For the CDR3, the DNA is TGTGCCGGGGAGGGGTCTAGAGAGACCCAGTACTTC.